This T cell receptor (beta chain) derives from a study of T cells in Graves' hyperthyroidism and ophthalmopathy. General study findings and limits: Among clonotypes expanded in thyroid above 0.001, most were also found in blood.

Newly diagnosed hyperthyroidism patients aged 18 to 65 years had disease lasting under 2 months. Diagnoses used clinical symptoms, serum thyroxine and TRAb, thyroid ultrasound and orbital computed tomography. Initially, at the first diagnosis of hyperthyroidism and before any ophthalmopathy symptoms, blood was sampled. Researchers amplified the TCR beta CDR3 regions from RNA transcripts. HTBI primers drove first-round RT-PCR of the TCR CDR3. TCRdb independently ran MiXCR on the multiplex PCR reads; one entry per CDR3 protein. The sample has some 370,000 distinct CDR3 sequences; about 17% are singletons. The CDR3 sequence is 15 residues long. Germline V CDR1 and CDR2: MNHEY, SMNVEV (reference sequence). This clonotype has only one observation. Its antigen is unidentified. Being one base from a much bigger clone, this may be a read error.

The V call is TRBV27, the J call TRBJ2-1; 9 bases line up with TRBD1. The TCR originated in a woman aged 30 to 39 with Graves' hyperthyroidism that later progressed to Graves' ophthalmopathy. The source material was blood. The chain's CDR3 is CAGSFLDRGNNEQFF. In DNA, the CDR3 is TGTGCCGGCAGCTTCCTGGACAGGGGTAACAATGAGCAGTTCTTC.